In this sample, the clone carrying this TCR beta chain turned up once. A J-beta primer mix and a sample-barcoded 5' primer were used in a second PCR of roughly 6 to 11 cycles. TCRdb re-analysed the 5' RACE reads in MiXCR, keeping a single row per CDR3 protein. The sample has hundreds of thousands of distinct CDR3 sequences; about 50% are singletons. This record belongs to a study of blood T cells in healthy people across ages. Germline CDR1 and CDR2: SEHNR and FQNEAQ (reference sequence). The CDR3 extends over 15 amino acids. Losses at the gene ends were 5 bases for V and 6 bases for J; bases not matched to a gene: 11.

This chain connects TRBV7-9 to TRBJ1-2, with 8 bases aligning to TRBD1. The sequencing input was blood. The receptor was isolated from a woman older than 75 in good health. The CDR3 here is CASSPSGQGVNGYTF. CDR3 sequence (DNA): TGTGCCAGCAGCCCCAGCGGACAGGGTGTAAATGGCTACACCTTC.